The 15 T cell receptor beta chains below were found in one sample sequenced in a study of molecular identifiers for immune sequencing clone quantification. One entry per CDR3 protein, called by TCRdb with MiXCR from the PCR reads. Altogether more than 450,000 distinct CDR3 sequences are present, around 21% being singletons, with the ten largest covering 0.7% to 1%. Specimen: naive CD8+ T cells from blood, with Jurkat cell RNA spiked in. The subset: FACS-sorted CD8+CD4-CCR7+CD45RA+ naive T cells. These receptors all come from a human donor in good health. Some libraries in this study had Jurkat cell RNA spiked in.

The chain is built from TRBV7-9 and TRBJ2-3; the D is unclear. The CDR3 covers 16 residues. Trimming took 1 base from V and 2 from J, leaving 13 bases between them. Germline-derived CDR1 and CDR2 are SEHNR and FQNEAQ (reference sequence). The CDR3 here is CASSLGPREFTDTQYF. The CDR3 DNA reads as TGTGCCAGCAGCTTAGGACCGAGAGAATTCACAGATACGCAGTATTTT.

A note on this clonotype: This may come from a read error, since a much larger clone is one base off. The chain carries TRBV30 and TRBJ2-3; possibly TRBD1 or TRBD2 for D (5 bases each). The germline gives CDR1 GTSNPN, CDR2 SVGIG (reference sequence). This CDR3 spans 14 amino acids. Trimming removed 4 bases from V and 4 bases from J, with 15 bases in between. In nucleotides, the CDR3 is TGTGCCTGGACAGACAGAGACGGGGCAGATACGCAGTATTTT. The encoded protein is CAWTDRDGADTQYF.

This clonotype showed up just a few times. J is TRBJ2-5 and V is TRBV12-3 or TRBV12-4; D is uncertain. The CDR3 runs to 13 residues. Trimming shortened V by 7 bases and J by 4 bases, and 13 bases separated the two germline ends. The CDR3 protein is CASTLQLRETQYF. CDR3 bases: TGTGCCAGCACCCTCCAATTAAGAGAGACCCAGTACTTC.

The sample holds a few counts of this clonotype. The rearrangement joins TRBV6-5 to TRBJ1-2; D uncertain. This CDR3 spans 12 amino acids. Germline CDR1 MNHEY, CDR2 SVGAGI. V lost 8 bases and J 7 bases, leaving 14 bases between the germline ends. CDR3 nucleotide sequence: TGTGCCAGCGTGACAAGGGAGGGTGGCTACACCTTC. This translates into CASVTREGGYTF.

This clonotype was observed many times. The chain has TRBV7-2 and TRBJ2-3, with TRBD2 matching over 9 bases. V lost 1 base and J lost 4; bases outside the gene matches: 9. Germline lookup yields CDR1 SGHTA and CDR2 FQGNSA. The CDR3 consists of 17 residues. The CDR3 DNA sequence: TGTGCCAGCAGCTTAGTTGCGGGGGGGTCGCGGTCAGATACGCAGTATTTT. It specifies CASSLVAGGSRSDTQYF.

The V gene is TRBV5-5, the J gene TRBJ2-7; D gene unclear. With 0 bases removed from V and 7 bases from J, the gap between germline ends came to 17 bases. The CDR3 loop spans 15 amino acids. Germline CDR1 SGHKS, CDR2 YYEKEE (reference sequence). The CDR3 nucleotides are TGTGCCAGCAGCTTGGTGGGCCCACAGCTGAGGGAGCAGTACTTC. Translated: CASSLVGPQLREQYF. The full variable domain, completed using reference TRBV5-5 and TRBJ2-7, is DAGVTQSPTHLIKTRGQQVTLRCSPISGHKSVSWYQQVLGQGPQFIFQYYEKEERGRGNFPDRFSARQFPNYSSELNVNALLLGDSALYLCASSLVGPQLREQYFGPGTRLTVT.

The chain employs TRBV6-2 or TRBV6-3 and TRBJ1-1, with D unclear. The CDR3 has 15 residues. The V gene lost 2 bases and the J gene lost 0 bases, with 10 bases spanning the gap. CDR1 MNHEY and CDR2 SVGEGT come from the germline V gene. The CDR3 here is CASSYKDGVNTEAFF. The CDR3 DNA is TGTGCCAGCAGTTACAAGGACGGAGTGAACACTGAAGCTTTCTTT.

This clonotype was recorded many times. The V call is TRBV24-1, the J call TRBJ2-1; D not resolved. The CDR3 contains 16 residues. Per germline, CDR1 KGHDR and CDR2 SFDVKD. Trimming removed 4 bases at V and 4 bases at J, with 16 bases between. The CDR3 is CATSEAGEAPYNEQFF. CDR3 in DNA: TGTGCCACCAGTGAGGCCGGCGAGGCCCCGTACAATGAGCAGTTCTTC.

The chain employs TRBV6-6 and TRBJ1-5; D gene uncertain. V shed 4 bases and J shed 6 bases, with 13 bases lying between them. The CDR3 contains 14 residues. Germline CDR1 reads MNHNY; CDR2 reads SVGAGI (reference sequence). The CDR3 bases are TGTGCCAGCAGTTCCTTCGGAGGGTCTCAGCCCCAGCATTTT. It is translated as CASSSFGGSQPQHF.

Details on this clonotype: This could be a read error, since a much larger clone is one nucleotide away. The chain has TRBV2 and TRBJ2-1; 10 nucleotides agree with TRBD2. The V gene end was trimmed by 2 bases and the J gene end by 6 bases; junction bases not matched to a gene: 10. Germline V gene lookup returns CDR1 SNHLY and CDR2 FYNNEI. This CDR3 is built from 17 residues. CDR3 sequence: CASSENFLAGVTNEQFF. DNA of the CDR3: TGTGCCAGCAGTGAAAATTTCCTAGCGGGGGTGACCAATGAGCAGTTCTTC. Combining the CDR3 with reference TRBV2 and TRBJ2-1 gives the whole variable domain EPEVTQTPSHQVTQMGQEVILRCVPISNHLYFYWYRQILGQKVEFLVSFYNNEISEKSEIFDDQFSVERPDGSNFTLKIRSTKLEDSAMYFCASSENFLAGVTNEQFFGPGTRLTVL.

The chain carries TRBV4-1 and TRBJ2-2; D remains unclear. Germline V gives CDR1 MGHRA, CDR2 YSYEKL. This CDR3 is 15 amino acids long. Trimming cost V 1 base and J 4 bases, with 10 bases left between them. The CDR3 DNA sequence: TGCGCCAGCAGCCAAGGGATGGTGGCCACCGGGGAGCTGTTTTTT. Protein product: CASSQGMVATGELFF.

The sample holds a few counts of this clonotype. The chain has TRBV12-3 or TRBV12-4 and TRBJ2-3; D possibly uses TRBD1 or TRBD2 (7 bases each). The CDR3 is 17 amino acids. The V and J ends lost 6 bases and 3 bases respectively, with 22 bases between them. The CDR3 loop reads CASSPPPGGGQTDTQYF. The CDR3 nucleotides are TGTGCCAGCAGCCCTCCTCCAGGGGGGGGGCAGACAGATACGCAGTATTTT.

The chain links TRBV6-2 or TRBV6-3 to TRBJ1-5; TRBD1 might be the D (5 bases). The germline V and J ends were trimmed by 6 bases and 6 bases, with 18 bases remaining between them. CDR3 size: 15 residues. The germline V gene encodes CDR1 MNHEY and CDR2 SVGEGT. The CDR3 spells CASSLSREGSQPQHF. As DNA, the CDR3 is TGTGCCAGCAGCCTCTCCAGGGAGGGCAGTCAGCCCCAGCATTTT.

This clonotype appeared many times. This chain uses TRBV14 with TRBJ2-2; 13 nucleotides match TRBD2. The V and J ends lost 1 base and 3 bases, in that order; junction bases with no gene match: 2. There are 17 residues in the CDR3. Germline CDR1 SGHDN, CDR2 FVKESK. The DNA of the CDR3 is TGTGCCAGCAGCCAAGTGGGACTAGCGGGATACACCGGGGAGCTGTTTTTT. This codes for CASSQVGLAGYTGELFF.

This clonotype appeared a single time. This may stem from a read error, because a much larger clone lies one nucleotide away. In nucleotides, the CDR3 is TGTGCCAGCAGCCAAGAGTGCCGGCAGGGCATATATCAGCCCCAGCATTTT. It is translated as CASSQECRQGIYQPQHF. The rearrangement links TRBV14 to TRBJ1-5; the D gene is possibly TRBD1 (5 bases). The CDR3 spans 17 residues. Trimming cost V 0 bases and J 5 bases, with 17 bases left between them. Germline V gene data show CDR1 as SGHDN and CDR2 as FVKESK.